These 27 T cell receptor beta chains were sequenced from one sample in a study of cytomegalovirus exposure and HLA in healthy donors. PCR was performed using 60 Vbeta and 13 Jbeta primers. TCRdb's copy holds only in-frame clones and misses some; the assay was immunoSEQ multiplex PCR. The profile shows approximately 160,000 clones, 70% to 80% of them singletons. Input material: PBMCs. The receptors were gathered from a female donor in good health and CMV-seronegative.

V gene TRBV6-1 combines with J gene TRBJ2-5; D perhaps matches TRBD1 (5 bases). The V end was cut by 8 bases, the J end by 3 bases, with 16 bases between. The CDR3 runs to 14 residues. CDR1 is MNHNS, CDR2 SASEGT, per germline. The CDR3 DNA is TGTGCCAGCCAGTTAGGGGCTAGGAAAGAGACCCAGTACTTC. Translation: CASQLGARKETQYF.

The chain combines TRBV30 with TRBJ2-3, with TRBD1 matching over 8 bases. CDR3 length: 12 residues. The germline CDR1 and CDR2 sequences are GTSNPN and SVGIG (reference sequence). Trimming cost V 5 bases and J 4 bases; bases outside gene matches: 2. For the CDR3, the DNA is TGTGCCTGGGGACAGGGCGCAGATACGCAGTATTTT. The encoded protein is CAWGQGADTQYF.

The V and J genes are TRBV18 and TRBJ2-3; TRBD2 might be the D (6 bases). The V end lost 4 bases, the J end lost 6 bases, and 11 bases lay between the germline ends. The CDR3 runs 13 residues. In germline, CDR1 is KGHSH, CDR2 LQKENI. CDR3 protein: CASSRMRDDTQYF. CDR3 nucleotide sequence: TGTGCCAGCTCACGGATGCGGGACGATACGCAGTATTTT.

This clone was detected a few times. V usage is TRBV27 and J usage is TRBJ1-2; 8 positions agree with TRBD1. CDR3 length: 15 amino acids. Looked up from germline, CDR1 is MNHEY and CDR2 is SMNVEV (reference sequence). V was clipped by 6 bases and J by 4 bases; unmatched bases: 10. The CDR3 nucleotides are TGTGCCAGCAGACAACAAACGACAGGGGCCTATGGCTACACCTTC. This sequence encodes CASRQQTTGAYGYTF.

The gene calls are TRBV5-4 and TRBJ2-2; a possible D gene is TRBD2 (6 bases). Trimming took off 0 bases at V and 6 bases at J, with 12 bases between the two ends. This CDR3 region has 15 residues. Per germline, CDR1 SGHNT and CDR2 YYREEE (reference sequence). The CDR3 region has the DNA TGTGCCAGCAGCTTGGGGTCGCCGGGGGCCGGGGAGCTGTTTTTT. It specifies CASSLGSPGAGELFF.

The chain uses TRBV19 and TRBJ2-7; perhaps TRBD2 as D (5 bases). The germline V gene encodes CDR1 LNHDA and CDR2 SQIVND (reference sequence). With 4 bases removed from V and 0 bases from J, the gap between germline ends came to 13 bases. The CDR3 has 15 amino acids. The CDR3 DNA sequence: TGTGCCAGTAGTAAGCAGACTACCAGCTCCTACGAGCAGTACTTC. It translates to CASSKQTTSSYEQYF.

This clone was detected a few times. This chain links TRBV7-2 with TRBJ2-1; 11 bases line up with TRBD2. The germline gives CDR1 SGHTA, CDR2 FQGNSA. Germline trimming cut 6 bases from V and 5 bases from J; bases unmatched to any gene: 3. This CDR3 has 14 residues. CDR3 coding DNA: TGTGCCAGCAGAAAACTAGCGGGAGACAATGAGCAGTTCTTC. The encoded protein is CASRKLAGDNEQFF. Using reference TRBV7-2 and TRBJ2-1 for the parts outside the CDR3, the full variable domain is GAGVSQSPSNKVTEKGKDVELRCDPISGHTALYWYRQSLGQGLEFLIYFQGNSAPDKSGLPSDRFSAERTGGSVSTLTIQRTQQEDSAVYLCASRKLAGDNEQFFGPGTRLTVL.

J is TRBJ2-7 and V is TRBV19; 7 positions match TRBD1. V was pared by 5 bases and J by 2 bases, with 6 bases of the junction left unmatched. From germline, CDR1 is LNHDA and CDR2 SQIVND (reference sequence). The CDR3 totals 14 residues. CDR3 nucleotide sequence: TGTGCCAGTAGTCTGGGACAGTCCACCTACGAGCAGTACTTC. Translation: CASSLGQSTYEQYF.

A few counts support this clone. The J gene is TRBJ1-4, the V gene TRBV2; D ambiguous. The V gene's germline CDR1 is SNHLY and CDR2 FYNNEI. The CDR3 runs to 12 residues. V gave up 2 bases and J gave up 13 bases, with 11 bases separating them. As DNA, the CDR3 is TGTGCCAGCAGTGAAAATCGCGGCGGACTGTTTTTT. Its translation: CASSENRGGLFF.

For the CDR3, the DNA is TGTGCCAGCTCACCCACCTGGCTGGACGGGGATCAGCCCCAGCATTTT. Protein: CASSPTWLDGDQPQHF. The chain has TRBV18 and TRBJ1-5; no firm D call. In germline, CDR1 is KGHSH, CDR2 LQKENI. The CDR3 extends over 16 amino acids. Trimming stripped 3 bases from V and 5 bases from J, with 17 bases between.

The rearrangement uses TRBV18 and TRBJ1-4; 8 bases are a match to TRBD1. The length of the CDR3 is 17 residues. The junction had 19 bases not matched to a gene; V was cut back by 4 bases and J by 12 bases. Germline values: CDR1 KGHSH, CDR2 LQKENI. The CDR3 loop reads CASSLKPGQDVPKELFF. DNA for the CDR3: TGTGCCAGCTCACTAAAACCGGGACAGGACGTCCCGAAGGAACTGTTTTTT.

This chain uses TRBV7-9 with TRBJ1-1; 9 bases are shared with TRBD1. There are 16 residues in the CDR3. Germline lookup yields CDR1 SEHNR and CDR2 FQNEAQ (reference sequence). Trimming removed 2 bases from V and 7 bases from J; junction bases left unmatched: 11. CDR3 residues: CASSLYTGTGSNEAFF. Written as DNA, the CDR3 is TGTGCCAGCAGCTTATACACCGGGACAGGGTCAAATGAAGCTTTCTTT.

The V gene is TRBV29-1, the J gene TRBJ2-1; tentative D call: TRBD2 (5 bases). This CDR3 region has 12 residues. V gave up 3 bases and J gave up 3 bases, with 6 bases separating them. Germline V gene data show CDR1 as SQVTM and CDR2 as ANQGSEA. CDR3 DNA sequence: TGCAGCGTTGACCGGGGCTACAATGAGCAGTTCTTC. Translation: CSVDRGYNEQFF.

The V gene is TRBV7-8, the J gene TRBJ2-7, with D possibly being TRBD1 (7 bases). CDR3 size: 14 residues. CDR1 and CDR2 (germline): SGHVS, FQNEAQ. V was clipped by 5 bases and J by 3 bases, with 14 bases between them. The CDR3 here is CASSEGTAGYEQYF. The CDR3, as DNA: TGTGCCAGCAGCGAGGGGACAGCGGGCTACGAGCAGTACTTC.

This chain links TRBV4-1 with TRBJ2-7; 11 bases match TRBD1. Germline CDR1 is MGHRA and CDR2 is YSYEKL. V trimming: 0 bases; J trimming: 0 bases; junction bases outside the gene matches: 13. The CDR3 contains 20 residues. CDR3 coding DNA: TGCGCCAGCAGCCAAGATTTGCGGACAGGGGGCGCCCCGAGCTCCTACGAGCAGTACTTC. Encoded protein: CASSQDLRTGGAPSSYEQYF.

This chain uses TRBV5-1 with TRBJ2-2; the match to TRBD2 covers 10 bases. Germline V gene sequence: CDR1 SGHRS, CDR2 YFSETQ. The CDR3 loop spans 18 amino acids. Unmatched junction bases numbered 6, after V lost 1 base and J lost 0 bases. The CDR3 sequence is CASSLQGSGGPNTGELFF. The DNA of the CDR3 is TGCGCCAGCAGCTTGCAAGGTAGCGGGGGGCCGAACACCGGGGAGCTGTTTTTT.

The V call is TRBV15, the J call TRBJ2-2; no firm D call. Germline V gene lookup returns CDR1 LNHNV and CDR2 YYDKDF (reference sequence). The CDR3 consists of 16 residues. V lost 5 bases and J lost 2, with 15 bases in between. The CDR3 sequence is CATSPRRQRNTGELFF. The CDR3 DNA is TGTGCCACCAGCCCGAGGCGGCAGCGAAACACCGGGGAGCTGTTTTTT.

The V and J genes are TRBV4-2 and TRBJ2-3; 10 bases fit TRBD2. Germline CDR1 LGHNA, CDR2 YNFKEQ. J was trimmed by 3 bases and V by 0 bases; bases with no gene match: 18. The CDR3 is made up of 21 amino acids. The CDR3 is CASSQDGPWASGRRSTDTQYF. CDR3 sequence (DNA): TGTGCCAGCAGCCAAGATGGCCCCTGGGCTAGCGGGAGAAGAAGTACAGATACGCAGTATTTT.

This chain connects TRBV7-3 to TRBJ2-2; perhaps TRBD1 as D (6 bases). V was shortened by 4 bases and J by 6 bases, with 9 bases between the two germline ends. CDR3 length equals 13 residues. CDR1 SGHTA and CDR2 FQGTGA come from the germline V gene. Here the CDR3 reads CASSSGVPGELFF. The CDR3 coding sequence is TGTGCCAGCAGCTCAGGGGTCCCCGGGGAGCTGTTTTTT.

The V call is TRBV6-5, the J call TRBJ1-4; 7 nucleotides agree with TRBD1. Germline V gene data show CDR1 as MNHEY and CDR2 as SVGAGI. Trimming at V came to 4 bases and at J to 8 bases, leaving 10 bases not matched to a gene. This CDR3 is built from 15 residues. CDR3 in DNA: TGTGCCAGCAGTTTCACAGGGGCCGCGGGGGAAAAACTGTTTTTT. Protein sequence: CASSFTGAAGEKLFF.

The V and J genes are TRBV10-1 and TRBJ1-3; 7 nucleotides match TRBD1. Looked up from germline, CDR1 is WNHNN and CDR2 is SYGVQD (reference sequence). V gave up 11 bases and J gave up 0 bases; unmatched junction bases: 19. The CDR3 is 18 amino acids. DNA of the CDR3: TGCGCCCAGGGGGGAGGTTGGCAGGTAAATTTCTCTGGAAACACCATATATTTT. Translated: CAQGGGWQVNFSGNTIYF.

The V call is TRBV5-1, the J call TRBJ1-1, with 12 bases that match TRBD1. Trimming took 3 bases from V and 0 from J; bases not matched to a gene: 9. The CDR3 totals 18 residues. Germline-derived CDR1 and CDR2 are SGHRS and YFSETQ. The CDR3 nucleotides read TGCGCCAGCAGCTACCGGGACAGGGGGCGAAGGATGAACACTGAAGCTTTCTTT. Protein sequence: CASSYRDRGRRMNTEAFF.

This clone was seen only a few times. CDR3 nucleotide sequence: TGTGCCAGCAGTGAACATCGCAGGGCATGGGATGAAAAACTGTTTTTT. Translating it yields CASSEHRRAWDEKLFF. The chain couples TRBV6-1 to TRBJ1-4, with D possibly TRBD1 on 5 matching bases. Germline CDR1 is MNHNS and CDR2 is SASEGT. V dropped 2 bases and J dropped 6 bases, with 16 bases sitting between them. This CDR3 is built from 16 residues.

The rearrangement joins TRBV27 to TRBJ1-1; a weak D match, TRBD1 (6 bases). Trimming stripped 6 bases from V and 7 bases from J, with 12 bases between. CDR3 length: 12 residues. Germline V lookup: CDR1 MNHEY, CDR2 SMNVEV (reference sequence). The CDR3 spells CASSSGAGEAFF. CDR3 sequence (DNA): TGTGCCAGCAGCTCAGGGGCGGGTGAAGCTTTCTTT.

The CDR3 DNA reads as TGTGCCAGTAGTACCGGGTATGCTCCTACGGATCAGCCCCAGCATTTT. Amino acids: CASSTGYAPTDQPQHF. This chain uses TRBV19 with TRBJ1-5; no definite D call. The CDR3 has 16 amino acids. V lost 4 bases and J lost 5, with 18 bases in between. Per the germline V gene, CDR1 is LNHDA and CDR2 is SQIVND (reference sequence). The full variable domain, with the rest looked up from reference TRBV19 and TRBJ1-5, is DGGITQSPKYLFRKEGQNVTLSCEQNLNHDAMYWYRQDPGQGLRLIYYSQIVNDFQKGDIAEGYSVSREKKESFPLTVTSAQKNPTAFYLCASSTGYAPTDQPQHFGDGTRLSIL.

The CDR3 region is CASSEGDRGLLNEQFF. CDR3 bases: TGTGCCAGCAGCGAGGGGGACAGGGGGCTTTTAAATGAGCAGTTCTTC. The chain is built from TRBV9 and TRBJ2-1; TRBD1 aligns across 12 bases. Per the germline V gene, CDR1 is SGDLS and CDR2 is YYNGEE. CDR3 length: 16 amino acids. Trimming cost V 3 bases and J 7 bases; bases outside gene matches: 8.

The chain is built from TRBV29-1 and TRBJ2-3, with 11 bases identical to TRBD2. CDR1 and CDR2 (germline): SQVTM, ANQGSEA. The CDR3 spans 15 residues. V lost 7 bases and J lost 3; bases outside the gene matches: 9. For the CDR3, the DNA is TGCAGCGGACAACTAGCGGGAGTTTTAACAGATACGCAGTATTTT. This sequence encodes CSGQLAGVLTDTQYF.